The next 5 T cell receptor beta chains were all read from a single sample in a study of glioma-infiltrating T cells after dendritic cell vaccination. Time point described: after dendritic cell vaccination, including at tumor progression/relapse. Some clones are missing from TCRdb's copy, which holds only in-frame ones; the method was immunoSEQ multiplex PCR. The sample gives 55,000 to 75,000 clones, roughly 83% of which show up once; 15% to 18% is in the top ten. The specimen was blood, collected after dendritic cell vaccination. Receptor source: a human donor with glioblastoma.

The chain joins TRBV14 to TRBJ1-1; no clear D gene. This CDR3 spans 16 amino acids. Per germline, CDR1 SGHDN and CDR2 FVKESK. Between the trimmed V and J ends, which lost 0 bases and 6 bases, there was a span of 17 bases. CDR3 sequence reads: CASSQEPFSARAEAFF. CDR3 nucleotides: TGTGCCAGCAGCCAAGAGCCCTTTTCCGCGCGCGCTGAAGCTTTCTTT.

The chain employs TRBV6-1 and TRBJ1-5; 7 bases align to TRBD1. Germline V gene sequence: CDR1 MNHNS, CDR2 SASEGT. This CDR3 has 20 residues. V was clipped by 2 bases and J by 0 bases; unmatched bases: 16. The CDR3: CASSETLDRIDGYSNQPQHF. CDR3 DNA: TGTGCCAGCAGTGAAACACTGGACAGGATCGACGGGTATAGCAATCAGCCCCAGCATTTT.

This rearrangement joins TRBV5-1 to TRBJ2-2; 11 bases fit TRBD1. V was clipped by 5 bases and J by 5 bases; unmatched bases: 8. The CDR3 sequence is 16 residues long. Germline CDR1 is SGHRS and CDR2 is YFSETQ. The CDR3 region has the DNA TGCGCCAGCAGGTCGACGGGACAGGGGGGTACCGGGGAGCTGTTTTTT. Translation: CASRSTGQGGTGELFF.

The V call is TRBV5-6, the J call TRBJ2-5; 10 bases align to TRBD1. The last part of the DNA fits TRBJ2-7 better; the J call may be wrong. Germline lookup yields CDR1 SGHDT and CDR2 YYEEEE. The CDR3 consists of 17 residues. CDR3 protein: CASSLVFGGTGAYEQYF. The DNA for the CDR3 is TGTGCCAGCAGCTTGGTATTTGGTGGGACAGGGGCCTACGAGCAGTACTTC.

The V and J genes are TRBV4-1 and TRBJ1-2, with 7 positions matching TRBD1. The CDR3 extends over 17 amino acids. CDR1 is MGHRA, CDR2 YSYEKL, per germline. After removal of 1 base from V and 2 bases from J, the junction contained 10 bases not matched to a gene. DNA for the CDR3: TGCGCCAGCAGCCAAGGGGACAGTCCCGATAGCAACTATGGCTACACCTTC. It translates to CASSQGDSPDSNYGYTF.